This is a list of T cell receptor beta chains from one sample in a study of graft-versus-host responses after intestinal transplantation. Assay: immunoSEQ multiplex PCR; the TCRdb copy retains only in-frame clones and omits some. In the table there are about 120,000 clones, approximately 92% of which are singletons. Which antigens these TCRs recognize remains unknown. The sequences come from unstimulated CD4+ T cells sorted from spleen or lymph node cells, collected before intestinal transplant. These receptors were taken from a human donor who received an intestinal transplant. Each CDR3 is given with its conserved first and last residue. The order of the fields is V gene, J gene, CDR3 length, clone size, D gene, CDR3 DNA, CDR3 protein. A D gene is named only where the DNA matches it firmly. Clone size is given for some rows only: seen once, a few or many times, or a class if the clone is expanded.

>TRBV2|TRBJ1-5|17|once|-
TGTGCCAGCAGTAAGAGTCGTGTCAGTTCTAGCAATCAGCCCCAGCATTTT
CASSKSRVSSSNQPQHF
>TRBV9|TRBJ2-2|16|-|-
TGTGCCAGCAGCGTAGTGAGTGGGAGAAGCACCGGGGAGCTGTTTTTT
CASSVVSGRSTGELFF
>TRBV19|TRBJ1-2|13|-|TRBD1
TGTGCCAGTAGTATGGACAGGAACTATGGCTACACCTTC
CASSMDRNYGYTF
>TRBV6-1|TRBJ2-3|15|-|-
TGTGCCAGCAGTGAAGTGAGGACTTTCACAGATACGCAGTATTTT
CASSEVRTFTDTQYF
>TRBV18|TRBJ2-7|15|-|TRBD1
TGTGCCAGCTCACCGTTACAGGGGGGATCCTACGAGCAGTACTTC
CASSPLQGGSYEQYF
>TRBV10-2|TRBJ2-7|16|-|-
TGCGCCAGCAGTGACGCGGCGGGAAGGGATGTGTACGAGCAGTACTTC
CASSDAAGRDVYEQYF
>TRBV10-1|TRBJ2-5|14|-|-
TGCGCCAGCAGTGAGTCGACGGGAGCGGAGACCCAGTACTTC
CASSESTGAETQYF
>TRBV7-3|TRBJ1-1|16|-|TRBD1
TGTGCCAGCAGCTACGCAGCAGGGGGTATGAACACTGAAGCTTTCTTT
CASSYAAGGMNTEAFF
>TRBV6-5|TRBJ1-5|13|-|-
TGTGCCAGCAGTTACGGGGGGAATCAGCCCCAGCATTTT
CASSYGGNQPQHF
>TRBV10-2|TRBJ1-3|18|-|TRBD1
TGCGCCAGCAGTGAGTCGAGGGTGACAGGGTCAAGAGTAAACACCATATATTTT
CASSESRVTGSRVNTIYF
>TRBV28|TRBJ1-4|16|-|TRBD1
TGTGCCAGCAGTGTCCCCGGGACAGGGTTTAATGAAAAACTGTTTTTT
CASSVPGTGFNEKLFF
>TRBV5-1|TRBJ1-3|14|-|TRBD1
TGCGCCAGCAGCTTGGACAGGGGAGGAAACACCATATATTTT
CASSLDRGGNTIYF
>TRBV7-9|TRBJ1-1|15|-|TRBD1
TGTGCCAGCAGCTTAACGGCAGGGGGCAACACTGAAGCTTTCTTT
CASSLTAGGNTEAFF
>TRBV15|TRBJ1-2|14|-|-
TGTGCCACCAGCATTGGGGGGGCGACTGGTGGCTACACCTTC
CATSIGGATGGYTF
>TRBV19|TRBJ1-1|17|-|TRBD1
TGTGCCAGTACCCTACGGACAGGGAAGGGCCGAAGGACTGAAGCTTTCTTT
CASTLRTGKGRRTEAFF
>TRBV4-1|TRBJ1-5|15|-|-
TGCGCCAGCAGCCAGGGGGGGGTTAGCAATCAGCCCCAGCATTTT
CASSQGGVSNQPQHF
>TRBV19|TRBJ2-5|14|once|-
TGTGCCAGTAGTATAGGCGGCATCCAAGAGACCCAGTACTTC
CASSIGGIQETQYF
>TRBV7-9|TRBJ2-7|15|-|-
TGTGCCAGCAGCACCCGGGCAGGAGGAGGCTACGAGCAGTACTTC
CASSTRAGGGYEQYF
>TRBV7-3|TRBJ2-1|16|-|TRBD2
TGTGCCAGCAGCCCAAGGCCCCTAGCGGGAATGGAGGAGCAGTTCTTC
CASSPRPLAGMEEQFF
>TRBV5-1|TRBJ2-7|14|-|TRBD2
TGCGCCAGCAGCTTCCCTAGCGGGAGTCACGAGCAGTACTTC
CASSFPSGSHEQYF
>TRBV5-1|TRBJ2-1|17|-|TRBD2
TGCGCCAGCAGCCCGGGACTAGCGGGAGGGCCGGTAAATGAGCAGTTCTTC
CASSPGLAGGPVNEQFF
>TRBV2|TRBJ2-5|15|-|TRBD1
TGTGCCAGCAGTGAAGCTGGACAGGCACGAGAGACCCAGTACTTC
CASSEAGQARETQYF
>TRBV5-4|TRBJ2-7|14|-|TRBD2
TGTGCCAGCAGCTTAGGACTAGGAGCCTACGAGCAGTACTTC
CASSLGLGAYEQYF
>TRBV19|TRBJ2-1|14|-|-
TGTGCCAGTAGGCCCGGGACTGACTACAATGAGCAGTTCTTC
CASRPGTDYNEQFF
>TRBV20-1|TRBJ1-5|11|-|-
TGCAGTGCCCAATTGAGTCAGCCCCAGCATTTT
CSAQLSQPQHF
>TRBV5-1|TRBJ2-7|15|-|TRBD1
TGCGCCAGCAGCAGAGGACAGGCCGATCCCTACGAGCAGTACTTC
CASSRGQADPYEQYF
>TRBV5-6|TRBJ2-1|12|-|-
TGTGCCAGCAGCTTGGCTGACGAGCGGCAGTTCTTC
CASSLADERQFF
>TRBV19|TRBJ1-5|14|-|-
TGTGCCAGTGCCCCGGGGGGTGGCAATCAGCCCCAGCATTTT
CASAPGGGNQPQHF
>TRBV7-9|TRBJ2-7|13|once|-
TGTGCCAGCAGCTTACTGGGGGACTACGAGCAGTACTTC
CASSLLGDYEQYF
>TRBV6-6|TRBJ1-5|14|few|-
TGTGCCAGCAGCTTGGGGGGGACCAATCAGCCCCAGCATTTT
CASSLGGTNQPQHF
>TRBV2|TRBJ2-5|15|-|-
TGTGCCAGCAGTGAAATGGGGGTTAGACAAGAGACCCAGTACTTC
CASSEMGVRQETQYF
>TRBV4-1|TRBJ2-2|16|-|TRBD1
TGCGCCAGCAGCCAAGAGGACAGGGGACATGTCGGGGAGCTGTTTTTT
CASSQEDRGHVGELFF
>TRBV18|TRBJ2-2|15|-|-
TGTGCCAGCTCACAGGAGGTGGTGTTGACCGGGGAGCTGTTTTTT
CASSQEVVLTGELFF
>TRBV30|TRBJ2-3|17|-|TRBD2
TGTGCCTGGAGTACCGGGCTAGCGGCTAGACGGACAGATACGCAGTATTTT
CAWSTGLAARRTDTQYF
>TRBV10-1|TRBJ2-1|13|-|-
TGCGCCAGCAGTGAGTCGGAATACAATGAGCAGTTCTTC
CASSESEYNEQFF
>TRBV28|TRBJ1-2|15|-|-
TGTGCCAGCAGTCTCGGACAGCTAGCTAACTATGGCTACACCTTC
CASSLGQLANYGYTF
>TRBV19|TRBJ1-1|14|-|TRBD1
TGTGCCAGTAGTATGTGGCAGGGGGACACTGAAGCTTTCTTT
CASSMWQGDTEAFF
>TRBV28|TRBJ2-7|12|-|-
TGTGCCAGCAGTTCTGACAGATACGAGCAGTACTTC
CASSSDRYEQYF
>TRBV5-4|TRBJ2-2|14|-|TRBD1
TGTGCCAGTTTGAGACAGGGTAGCACCGGGGAGCTGTTTTTT
CASLRQGSTGELFF
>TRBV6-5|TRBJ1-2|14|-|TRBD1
TGTGCCAGCAGGGGGACAGGAGCTAACTATGGCTACACCTTC
CASRGTGANYGYTF
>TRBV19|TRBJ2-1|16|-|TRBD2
TGTGCCAGTAGTACCCCTAGCGGCGGTTTTGCTAATGAGCAGTTCTTC
CASSTPSGGFANEQFF
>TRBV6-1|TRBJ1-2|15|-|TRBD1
TGTGCCAGCAGCTTACTCCCGGACAGGGCGCCTGGCTACACCTTC
CASSLLPDRAPGYTF